Listed here are 21 T cell receptor beta chains from one sample, sequenced in a study of metastatic and nonmetastatic thyroid tumors. TCRdb ran MiXCR on the PCR reads. In the table there are roughly 89,000 clones, around 13% of which are singletons. Ahead of thyroid surgery, no patient had received treatment of any kind. The sample taken for sequencing was tumor tissue. The receptor source for this set is a female donor with papillary thyroid cancer or a benign thyroid nodule (not recorded which). Some clones in this sample may be carry-over from other donors' samples.

This clone was detected ten times or more. The V gene is TRBV3-1, the J gene TRBJ1-6, with unresolved D. Between the trimmed V and J ends, which lost 4 bases and 10 bases, there was a span of 14 bases. The CDR3 has 14 residues. Germline lookup yields CDR1 LGHDT and CDR2 YNNKEL (reference sequence). The DNA for the CDR3 is TGTGCCAGCAGCCTGTCCAGCTCGGCGTCACCCCTCCACTTT. It encodes CASSLSSSASPLHF.

The V call is TRBV5-1, the J call TRBJ2-1; 9 nucleotides match TRBD2. The J segment lost 7 bases and the V segment lost 4 bases, leaving 15 bases of the junction unmatched. CDR3 length: 17 residues. Germline V gene sequence: CDR1 SGHRS, CDR2 YFSETQ. CDR3 residues: CASSPLDGASGKNEQFF. The CDR3 region has the DNA TGCGCCAGCAGCCCACTGGATGGTGCTAGCGGGAAGAATGAGCAGTTCTTC. The full variable domain, rest sourced from reference TRBV5-1 and TRBJ2-1, is KAGVTQTPRYLIKTRGQQVTLSCSPISGHRSVSWYQQTPGQGLQFLFEYFSETQRNKGNFPGRFSGRQFSNSRSEMNVSTLELGDSALYLCASSPLDGASGKNEQFFGPGTRLTVL.

This clone turned up a few times. The CDR3 DNA sequence: TGCAGTGCTAGAGCCCTCTCTACTAGAGAAAAGCACGAGCAGTACTTC. Residues: CSARALSTREKHEQYF. J is TRBJ2-7 and V is TRBV20-1; D is possibly TRBD2 (5 bases). V was trimmed by 1 base and J by 5 bases, leaving 21 bases between them. Per the germline V gene, CDR1 is DFQATT and CDR2 is SNEGSKA (reference sequence). The CDR3 has 16 amino acids.

This clone was observed many times. The chain uses TRBV7-3 and TRBJ2-2, with 7 positions matching TRBD2. The CDR3 runs 16 residues. The junction had 9 bases not matched to a gene; V was cut back by 4 bases and J by 4 bases. Germline lookup yields CDR1 SGHTA and CDR2 FQGTGA. The CDR3, as DNA: TGTGCCAGCAGCTCCCTCAGGGTAGCGGGCACCGGGGAGCTGTTTTTT. As protein: CASSSLRVAGTGELFF.

This clone was picked up many times. The chain carries TRBV27 and TRBJ2-1, with 7 bases matching TRBD2. Germline V gene lookup returns CDR1 MNHEY and CDR2 SMNVEV (reference sequence). This CDR3 has 13 amino acids. Trimming took 4 bases from V and 5 from J; bases not matched to a gene: 2. For the CDR3, the DNA is TGTGCCAGCAGTTGGGAGGGTCACAATGAGCAGTTCTTC. It yields the protein CASSWEGHNEQFF.

This clone was recorded at least ten times. CDR3 nucleotide sequence: TGTGCCAGCAGTTTATGGCAGAACAATCAGCCCCAGCATTTT. Protein product: CASSLWQNNQPQHF. The chain employs TRBV12-3 or TRBV12-4 and TRBJ1-5, with D hard to call. The V end lost 2 bases, the J end lost 3 bases, and 8 bases lay between the germline ends. CDR3 length: 14 amino acids.

This clone was found many times. This chain links TRBV4-1 with TRBJ2-2; perhaps TRBD1 as D (5 bases). The CDR3 totals 14 residues. The ends were cut back, 5 bases at V and 0 bases at J, with 7 bases in the middle. Germline V lookup: CDR1 MGHRA, CDR2 YSYEKL. This CDR3 reads CASSRGANTGELFF. In DNA form, the CDR3 reads TGCGCCAGCAGCAGGGGCGCGAACACCGGGGAGCTGTTTTTT.

This clone came up many times. This chain joins TRBV20-1 and TRBJ1-1; D call uncertain. Germline CDR1 reads DFQATT; CDR2 reads SNEGSKA (reference sequence). Trimming removed 1 base at V and 6 bases at J, with 3 bases between. CDR3 length equals 10 residues. CDR3 in amino acids: CSARGAEAFF. In DNA, the CDR3 is TGCAGTGCTAGAGGGGCTGAAGCTTTCTTT.

The chain couples TRBV20-1 to TRBJ2-7, with 8 bases matching TRBD2. The V and J ends lost 1 base and 5 bases, in that order; junction bases with no gene match: 10. Germline CDR1 and CDR2: DFQATT and SNEGSKA (reference sequence). CDR3 length equals 15 residues. CDR3 sequence: CSARAGGPKVHEQYF. The CDR3 DNA follows: TGCAGTGCTAGAGCGGGGGGGCCTAAAGTCCACGAGCAGTACTTC.

This clone has a count of ten or more. DNA for the CDR3: TGTGCCAGCAGCTTGGGACAGGGCTTCTCTGATGGCTACACCTTC. It translates to CASSLGQGFSDGYTF. J is TRBJ1-2 and V is TRBV5-4, with 7 bases that match TRBD1. V was pared by 0 bases and J by 6 bases, with 8 bases of the junction left unmatched. Germline CDR1 is SGHNT and CDR2 is YYREEE (reference sequence). There are 15 residues in the CDR3.

About this clone: A much bigger clone sits one base away, suggesting this may be a read error. The chain recombines TRBV2 with TRBJ2-5; 10 bases are a match to TRBD2. The CDR3 loop spans 14 amino acids. Germline-derived CDR1 and CDR2 are SNHLY and FYNNEI. V lost 6 bases to trimming and J lost 8 bases; unmatched junction nucleotides: 9. The CDR3 nucleotides read TGTGCCAGCAGGACAGGACTAGCGGAGACAACCCAGTACTTC. Translating it yields CASRTGLAETTQYF.

The sample holds many counts of this clone. This specimen includes other DNA sequences encoding the same CDR3. The chain carries TRBV19 and TRBJ1-2; tentative D call: TRBD1 (5 bases). The V end lost 7 bases, the J end lost 8 bases, and 14 bases lay between the germline ends. Per the germline V gene, CDR1 is LNHDA and CDR2 is SQIVND (reference sequence). This CDR3 has 12 amino acids. The CDR3: CASNWGAGGYTF. For the CDR3, the DNA is TGTGCCAGTAACTGGGGCGCCGGGGGCTACACCTTC.

This chain links TRBV20-1 with TRBJ2-6; D possibly corresponds to TRBD2 (5 bases). The length of the CDR3 is 18 residues. Germline CDR1 DFQATT, CDR2 SNEGSKA (reference sequence). V dropped 0 bases and J dropped 0 bases, with 15 bases sitting between them. CDR3 DNA sequence: TGCAGTGCTAGAGATAAAGGACTCGCAAGCTCTGGGGCCAACGTCCTGACTTTC. The encoded protein is CSARDKGLASSGANVLTF.

CDR3 in DNA: TGTGCCAGCAGTTTTCGGGTGGTGGGATACAATGAGCAGTTCTTC. Protein product: CASSFRVVGYNEQFF. The rearrangement joins TRBV12-3 or TRBV12-4 to TRBJ2-1; the D is unclear. This CDR3 is 15 amino acids long. V lost 3 bases and J lost 4, with 13 bases in between.

This clone was observed at least ten times. This sequence joins TRBV2 and TRBJ2-1, with D perhaps matching TRBD2 (6 bases). The ends were cut back, 5 bases at V and 5 bases at J, with 16 bases in the middle. Germline V lookup: CDR1 SNHLY, CDR2 FYNNEI. This CDR3 is 15 amino acids long. The DNA of the CDR3 is TGTGCCAGCAGTCTCCGGGACTTGGGTAACAATGAGCAGTTCTTC. Its protein is CASSLRDLGNNEQFF. The full variable domain, its missing parts supplied by reference TRBV2 and TRBJ2-1, is EPEVTQTPSHQVTQMGQEVILRCVPISNHLYFYWYRQILGQKVEFLVSFYNNEISEKSEIFDDQFSVERPDGSNFTLKIRSTKLEDSAMYFCASSLRDLGNNEQFFGPGTRLTVL.

This chain links TRBV11-2 with TRBJ2-2; 7 positions match TRBD1. The CDR3 sequence is 19 residues long. V dropped 3 bases and J dropped 2; count of bases not matched to a gene: 15. CDR1 and CDR2 (germline): SGHAT, FQNNGV. Written as DNA, the CDR3 is TGTGCCAGCAGCTTCCATTATATGACCGGGACAGAAAACACCGGGGAGCTGTTTTTT. Its translation is CASSFHYMTGTENTGELFF. The variable domain in full, completed from reference TRBV11-2 and TRBJ2-2, reads EAGVAQSPRYKIIEKRQSVAFWCNPISGHATLYWYQQILGQGPKLLIQFQNNGVVDDSQLPKDRFSAERLKGVDSTLKIQPAKLEDSAVYLCASSFHYMTGTENTGELFFGEGSRLTVL.

This clone was recorded many times. The chain joins TRBV7-2 to TRBJ2-7; no clear D. The CDR3 covers 14 residues. Germline V gene data show CDR1 as SGHTA and CDR2 as FQGNSA. Trimming removed 1 base at V and 2 bases at J, with 9 bases between. CDR3 loop: CASSLGPGTYEQYF. DNA for the CDR3: TGTGCCAGCAGCTTAGGGCCGGGTACCTACGAGCAGTACTTC.

This clone was found many times. The genes are TRBV10-3 and TRBJ2-3; 8 nucleotides align to TRBD1. This CDR3 is built from 16 residues. Trimming cost V 1 base and J 4 bases; bases outside gene matches: 7. In germline, CDR1 is ENHRY, CDR2 SYGVKD. This chain's CDR3 is CAISELGQGISDTQYF. In DNA form, the CDR3 reads TGTGCCATCAGTGAGTTAGGACAGGGAATTTCAGATACGCAGTATTTT.

This clone appeared many times. The genes are TRBV5-1 and TRBJ2-7; 7 bases align to TRBD1. The CDR3 consists of 14 residues. Germline V lookup: CDR1 SGHRS, CDR2 YFSETQ. Trimming cost V 0 bases and J 4 bases; bases outside gene matches: 4. The CDR3 is CASSLGQGLYEQYF. The CDR3 coding sequence is TGCGCCAGCAGCTTGGGACAGGGATTATACGAGCAGTACTTC.

This clone was recorded at least ten times. The chain recombines TRBV6-1 with TRBJ1-5; D uncertain. Germline V gene data show CDR1 as MNHNS and CDR2 as SASEGT. The CDR3 is made up of 13 amino acids. Trimming pared 4 bases from V and 4 bases from J, leaving 8 bases between. Here the CDR3 DNA reads TGTGCCAGCAGTGGACAACTAAATCAGCCCCAGCATTTT. This sequence encodes CASSGQLNQPQHF.

This clone was seen ten or more times. The V and J genes are TRBV12-3 or TRBV12-4 and TRBJ1-1; D unclear. Trimming removed 2 bases from V and 1 base from J, with 2 bases in between. The CDR3 has 12 residues. Here the CDR3 DNA reads TGTGCCAGCAGTTTATGGAACACTGAAGCTTTCTTT. Translation gives CASSLWNTEAFF.